The clone carrying this T cell receptor beta chain was observed at least ten times. Its target is unknown. Trimming removed 4 bases from V and 0 bases from J, with 10 bases in between. This CDR3 has 15 amino acids. Germline CDR1 and CDR2: WSHSY and SAAADI. Total RNA amounting to roughly 450 ng was the source from which TCR beta cDNA was made with a constant-region primer. What produced the TCR beta libraries was three nested multiplex PCR rounds using slightly modified ARM-PCR. TRBV1-TRBV30 forward primers paired with a C-beta reverse primer were used in the first two PCR rounds, which ran approximately 10 cycles each. TCRdb reanalysed the multiplex PCR reads using MiXCR and keeps one entry per CDR3 protein. The table lists around 120,000 distinct CDR3 sequences, roughly 70% of them singletons. The data derive from a study of tumor-infiltrating lymphocytes in primary liver carcinoma. About the research overall: Participating patients were men and women between 30 and 69 years old. Read depth, roughly 3.5 to 8 million productive TCRbeta reads, did not differ significantly between tissues.

The source material, roughly 18-32 mg of unsorted bulk tissue, was used to co-extract RNA and DNA. Patients were treatment-naive with chronic HBV infection. Whole-study findings and limits: Against blood, tumors held a significantly higher top-250-clone fraction (p = 0.039).

The sequence was collected from a woman aged 55 to 70 with primary liver carcinoma and hepatitis B virus infection. This chain links TRBV10-2 with TRBJ2-1, with D uncertain. Input material: tumor-adjacent normal liver tissue. Written as DNA, the CDR3 is TGCGCCAGCAGTGGCGGCTCCCCCTCCTACAATGAGCAGTTCTTC. This translates into CASSGGSPSYNEQFF.